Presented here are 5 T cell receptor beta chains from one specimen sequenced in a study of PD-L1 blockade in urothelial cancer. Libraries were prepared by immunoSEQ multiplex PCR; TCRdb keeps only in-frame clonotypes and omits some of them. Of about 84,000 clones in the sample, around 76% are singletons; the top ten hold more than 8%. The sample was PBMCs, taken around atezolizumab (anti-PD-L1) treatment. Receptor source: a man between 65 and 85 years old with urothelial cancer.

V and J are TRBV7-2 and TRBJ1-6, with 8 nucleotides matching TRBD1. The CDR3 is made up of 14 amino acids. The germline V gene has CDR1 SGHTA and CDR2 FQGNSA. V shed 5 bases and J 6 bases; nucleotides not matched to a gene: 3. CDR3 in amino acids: CASSTDRANSPLHF. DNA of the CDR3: TGTGCCAGCAGCACGGACAGGGCTAATTCACCCCTCCACTTT.

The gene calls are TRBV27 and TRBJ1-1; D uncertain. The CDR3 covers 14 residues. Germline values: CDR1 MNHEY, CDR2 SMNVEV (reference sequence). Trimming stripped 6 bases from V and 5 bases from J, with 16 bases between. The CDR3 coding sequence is TGTGCCAGCAGCTCCCAACGGGGAGGGACTGAAGCTTTCTTT. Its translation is CASSSQRGGTEAFF.

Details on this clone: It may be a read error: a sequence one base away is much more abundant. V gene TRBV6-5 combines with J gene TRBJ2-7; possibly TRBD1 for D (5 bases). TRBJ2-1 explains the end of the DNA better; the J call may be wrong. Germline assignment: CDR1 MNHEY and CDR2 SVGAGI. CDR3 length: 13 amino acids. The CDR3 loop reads CASRKTEVNEQFF. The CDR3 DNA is TGTGCCAGCAGAAAGACAGAGGTCAATGAGCAGTTCTTC.

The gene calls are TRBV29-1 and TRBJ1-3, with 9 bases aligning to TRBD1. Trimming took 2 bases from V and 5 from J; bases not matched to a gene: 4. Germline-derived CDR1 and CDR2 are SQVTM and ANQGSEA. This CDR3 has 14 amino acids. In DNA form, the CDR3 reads TGCAGCGTTGAACCACAGGGGGCTAGAAACACCATATATTTT. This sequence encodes CSVEPQGARNTIYF.

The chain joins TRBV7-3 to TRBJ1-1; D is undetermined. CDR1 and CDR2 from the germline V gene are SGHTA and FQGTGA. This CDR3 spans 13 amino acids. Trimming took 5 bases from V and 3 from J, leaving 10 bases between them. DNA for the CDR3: TGTGCCAGCAGCCGTGACATAGACACTGAAGCTTTCTTT. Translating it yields CASSRDIDTEAFF.